This T cell receptor beta chain was found in a study of shared clonotypes between healthy human individuals. How the authors handled the data: For the immunoSEQ data, sequences were junction-only without quality scores, so filtering differed. Measured with immunoSEQ multiplex PCR; TCRdb has only the in-frame clones, and not every one. From that table come the V and J calls and clone size; the DNA was used to work out D and trimming. The table records about 980,000 clones, about three quarters of them present only once. Both subsets, CD45RA+ naive and CD45RA-negative memory, were split from the CD4+ cells. Trimming removed 7 bases from V and 0 bases from J, with 10 bases in between. This CDR3 is built from 15 residues. Germline V gives CDR1 LNHDA, CDR2 SQIVND (reference sequence).

This sequence originates from a man between 18 and 35 years old in good health. Input material: memory CD4+ T cells sorted from blood. Noted subset: CD45RA-negative fraction. V is TRBV19 and J is TRBJ2-6; TRBD1 might be the D (5 bases). The CDR3 is CASNDRSSGANVLTF. CDR3 DNA: TGTGCCAGTAATGACAGATCCTCTGGGGCCAACGTCCTGACTTTC.